This TCR beta chain originates from a study of cytomegalovirus exposure and HLA in healthy donors. It was with 60 Vbeta and 13 Jbeta primers that the PCR ran. TCRdb keeps only in-frame clones here, not all; method: immunoSEQ multiplex PCR. The sample lists around 99,000 clones; around 77% were seen once. Sampled while nominally healthy, donors likely had unrecorded immune exposures. The CDR3 contains 18 residues. Trimming pared 6 bases from V and 3 bases from J, leaving 24 bases between. Germline CDR1 and CDR2: LNHDA and SQIVND (reference sequence). The receptor was isolated from a man aged 18 to 29 in good health and CMV-seronegative. V is TRBV19 and J is TRBJ1-5, with a tentative D call TRBD1 (5 bases). Sequenced sample: PBMCs. The CDR3 DNA reads TGTGCCAGTAGGGGATCCCTGGCAGGGCGGGATTCCAATCAGCCCCAGCATTTT. Encoded protein: CASRGSLAGRDSNQPQHF.